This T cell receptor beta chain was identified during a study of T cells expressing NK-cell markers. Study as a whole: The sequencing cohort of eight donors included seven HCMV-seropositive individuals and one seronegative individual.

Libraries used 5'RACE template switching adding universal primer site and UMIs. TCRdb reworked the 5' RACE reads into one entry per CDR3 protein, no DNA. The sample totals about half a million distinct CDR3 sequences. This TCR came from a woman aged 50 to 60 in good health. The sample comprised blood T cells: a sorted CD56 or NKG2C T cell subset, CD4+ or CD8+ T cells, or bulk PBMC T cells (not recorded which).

CDR3 region: CASSSPSDGLAVADEQFF. The rearrangement links TRBV4-2 to TRBJ2-1; TCRdb's D call, TRBD2, is unchecked because there is no DNA. The CDR3 runs 18 residues. Per the germline V gene, CDR1 is LGHNA and CDR2 is YNFKEQ.